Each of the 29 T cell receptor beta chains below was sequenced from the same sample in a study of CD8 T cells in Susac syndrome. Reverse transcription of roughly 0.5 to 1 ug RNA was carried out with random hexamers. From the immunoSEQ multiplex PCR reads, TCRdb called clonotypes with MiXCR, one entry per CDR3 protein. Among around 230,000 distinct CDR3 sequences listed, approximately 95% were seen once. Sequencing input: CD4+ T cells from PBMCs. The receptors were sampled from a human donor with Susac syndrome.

CDR3 residues: CAWSIKVAFF. The CDR3 nucleotides read TGTGCCTGGAGTATTAAGGTAGCTTTCTTT. The J gene is TRBJ1-1, the V gene TRBV30; D not resolved. This CDR3 region has 10 residues. CDR1 is GTSNPN, CDR2 SVGIG, per germline (reference sequence). V was shortened by 2 bases and J by 10 bases, with 8 bases between the two germline ends.

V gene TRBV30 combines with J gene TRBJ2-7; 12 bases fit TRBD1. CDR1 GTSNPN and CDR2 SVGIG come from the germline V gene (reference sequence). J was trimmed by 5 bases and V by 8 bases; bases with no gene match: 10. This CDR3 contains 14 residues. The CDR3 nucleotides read TGTGCCGGAACCGGGACAGGGGGCTGGGACGAGCAGTACTTC. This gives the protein CAGTGTGGWDEQYF.

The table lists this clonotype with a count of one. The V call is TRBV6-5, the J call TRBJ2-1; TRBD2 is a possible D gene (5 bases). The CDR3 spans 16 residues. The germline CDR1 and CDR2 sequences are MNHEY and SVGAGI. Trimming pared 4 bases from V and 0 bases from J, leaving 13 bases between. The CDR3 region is CASSSNPGSSYNEQFF. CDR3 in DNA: TGTGCCAGCAGTTCGAATCCGGGATCCTCCTACAATGAGCAGTTCTTC.

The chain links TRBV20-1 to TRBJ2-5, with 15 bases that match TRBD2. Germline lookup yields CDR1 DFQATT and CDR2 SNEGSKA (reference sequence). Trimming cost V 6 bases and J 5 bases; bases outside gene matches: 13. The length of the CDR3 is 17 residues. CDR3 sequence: CSATGTSGRPGPETQYF. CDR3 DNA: TGCAGTGCAACCGGGACTAGCGGGAGGCCCGGCCCGGAGACCCAGTACTTC.

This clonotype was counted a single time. CDR3 sequence (DNA): TGTGCCATCAGAGGGGACAGCCGAGACCCAGATACGCAGTATTTT. Protein: CAIRGDSRDPDTQYF. V usage is TRBV10-3 and J usage is TRBJ2-3; 7 bases map to TRBD1. The germline CDR1 and CDR2 sequences are ENHRY and SYGVKD. This CDR3 is built from 15 residues. The ends lost 6 bases at V and 4 bases at J; junction bases unmatched: 10.

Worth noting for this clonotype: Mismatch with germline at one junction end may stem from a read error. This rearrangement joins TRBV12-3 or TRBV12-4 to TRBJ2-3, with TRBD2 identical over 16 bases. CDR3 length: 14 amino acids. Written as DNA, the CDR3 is TGTGCCAGCGTCCCCCTCCAGGGACTAGCGGGAGGGGATTTT. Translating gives CASVPLQGLAGGDF.

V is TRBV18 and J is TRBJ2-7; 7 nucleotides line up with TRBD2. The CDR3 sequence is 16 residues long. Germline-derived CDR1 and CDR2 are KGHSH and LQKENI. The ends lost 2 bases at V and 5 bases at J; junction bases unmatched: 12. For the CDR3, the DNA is TGTGCCAGCTCACCATTCAGGGCGCGGGAGTACCACGAGCAGTACTTC. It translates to CASSPFRAREYHEQYF.

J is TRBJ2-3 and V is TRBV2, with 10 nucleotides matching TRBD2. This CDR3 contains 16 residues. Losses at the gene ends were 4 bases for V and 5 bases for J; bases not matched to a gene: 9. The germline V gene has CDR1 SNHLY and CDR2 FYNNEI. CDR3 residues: CASSGRLAGDGDTQYF. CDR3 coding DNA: TGTGCCAGCAGTGGTCGGCTAGCGGGAGATGGAGATACGCAGTATTTT.

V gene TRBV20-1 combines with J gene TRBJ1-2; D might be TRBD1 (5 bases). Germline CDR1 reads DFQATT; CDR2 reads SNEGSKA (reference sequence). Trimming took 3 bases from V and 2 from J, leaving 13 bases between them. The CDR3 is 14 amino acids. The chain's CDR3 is CSAREDTGNYGYTF. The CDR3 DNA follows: TGCAGTGCTAGGGAGGACACGGGAAACTATGGCTACACCTTC.

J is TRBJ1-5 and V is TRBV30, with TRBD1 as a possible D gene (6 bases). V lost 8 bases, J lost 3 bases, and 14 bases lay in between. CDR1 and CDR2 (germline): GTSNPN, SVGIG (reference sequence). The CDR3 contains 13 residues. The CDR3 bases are TGTGCCCTACAGGGCAGCTTCAATCAGCCCCAGCATTTT. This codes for CALQGSFNQPQHF.

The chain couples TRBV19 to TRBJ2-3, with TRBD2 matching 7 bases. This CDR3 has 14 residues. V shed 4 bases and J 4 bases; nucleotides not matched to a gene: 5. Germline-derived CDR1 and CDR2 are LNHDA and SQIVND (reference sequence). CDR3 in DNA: TGTGCCAGTAGTACTCGCGGGAGATCAGATACGCAGTATTTT. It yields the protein CASSTRGRSDTQYF. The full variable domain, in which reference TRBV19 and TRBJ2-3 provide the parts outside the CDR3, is DGGITQSPKYLFRKEGQNVTLSCEQNLNHDAMYWYRQDPGQGLRLIYYSQIVNDFQKGDIAEGYSVSREKKESFPLTVTSAQKNPTAFYLCASSTRGRSDTQYFGPGTRLTVL.

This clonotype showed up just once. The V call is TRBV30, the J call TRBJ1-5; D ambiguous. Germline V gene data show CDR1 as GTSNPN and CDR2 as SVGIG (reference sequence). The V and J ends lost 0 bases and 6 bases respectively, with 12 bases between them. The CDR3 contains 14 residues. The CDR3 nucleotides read TGTGCCTGGAGTGTAATCGGGGTGGGTCAGCCCCAGCATTTT. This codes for CAWSVIGVGQPQHF.

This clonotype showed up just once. CDR3 nucleotides: TGTGCCAGCACCACGGCAGGGGGGAGGTACAATGAGCAGTTCTTC. Residues: CASTTAGGRYNEQFF. This chain joins TRBV5-6 and TRBJ2-1, with a weak D call TRBD1 (7 bases). The germline V gene encodes CDR1 SGHDT and CDR2 YYEEEE. Between the trimmed V and J ends, which lost 6 bases and 4 bases, there was a span of 17 bases. This CDR3 is 15 amino acids long.

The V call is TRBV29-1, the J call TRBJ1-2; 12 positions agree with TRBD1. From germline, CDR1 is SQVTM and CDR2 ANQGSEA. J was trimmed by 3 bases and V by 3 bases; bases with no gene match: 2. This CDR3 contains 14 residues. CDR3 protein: CSVEGQGAYYGYTF. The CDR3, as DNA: TGCAGCGTTGAGGGACAGGGGGCTTACTATGGCTACACCTTC.

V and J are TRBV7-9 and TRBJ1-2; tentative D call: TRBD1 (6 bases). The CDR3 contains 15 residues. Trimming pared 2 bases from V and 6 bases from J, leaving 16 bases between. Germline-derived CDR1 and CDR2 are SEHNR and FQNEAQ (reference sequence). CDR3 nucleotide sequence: TGTGCCAGCAGCTTACCGGACAGCCGATCGGATGGCTACACCTTC. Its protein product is CASSLPDSRSDGYTF.

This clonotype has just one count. The CDR3 DNA reads TGTGCCAGCAGTCCGCGGCTGGCATCCTACGAGCAGTACTTC. This gives the protein CASSPRLASYEQYF. The chain combines TRBV27 with TRBJ2-7, with unresolved D. Between the trimmed V and J ends, which lost 5 bases and 1 base, there was a span of 12 bases. The CDR3 totals 14 residues. CDR1 and CDR2 from the germline V gene are MNHEY and SMNVEV (reference sequence).

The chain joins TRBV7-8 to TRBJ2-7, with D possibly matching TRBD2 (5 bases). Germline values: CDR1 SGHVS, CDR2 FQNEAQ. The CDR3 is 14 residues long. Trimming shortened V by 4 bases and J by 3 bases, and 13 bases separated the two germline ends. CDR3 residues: CASSSPVGIYEQYF. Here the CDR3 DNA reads TGTGCCAGCAGCTCGCCCGTCGGGATCTACGAGCAGTACTTC.

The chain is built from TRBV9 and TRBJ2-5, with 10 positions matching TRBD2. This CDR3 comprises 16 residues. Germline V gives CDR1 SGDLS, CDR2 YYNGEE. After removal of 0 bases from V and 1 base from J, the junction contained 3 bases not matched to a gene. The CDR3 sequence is CASSVVASGGQETQYF. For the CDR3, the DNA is TGTGCCAGCAGCGTAGTGGCTAGCGGGGGCCAAGAGACCCAGTACTTC.

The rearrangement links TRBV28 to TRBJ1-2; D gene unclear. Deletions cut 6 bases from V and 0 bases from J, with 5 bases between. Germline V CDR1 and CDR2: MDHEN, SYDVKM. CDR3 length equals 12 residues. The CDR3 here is CASSETNYGYTF. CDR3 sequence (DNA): TGTGCCAGCAGCGAGACTAACTATGGCTACACCTTC.

CDR3 amino acids: CASRGPGTQYF. The CDR3, as DNA: TGTGCCAGCAGAGGTCCCGGGACCCAGTACTTC. This chain links TRBV6-5 with TRBJ2-5; D ambiguous. The CDR3 is made up of 11 amino acids. Trimming took off 6 bases at V and 7 bases at J, with 9 bases between the two ends. Germline V gives CDR1 MNHEY, CDR2 SVGAGI.

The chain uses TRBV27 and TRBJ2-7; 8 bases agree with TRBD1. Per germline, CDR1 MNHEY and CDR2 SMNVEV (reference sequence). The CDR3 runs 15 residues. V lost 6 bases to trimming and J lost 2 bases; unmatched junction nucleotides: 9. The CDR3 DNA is TGTGCCAGCAGCGACGCATCGACAGGGGCCTACGAGCAGTACTTC. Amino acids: CASSDASTGAYEQYF.

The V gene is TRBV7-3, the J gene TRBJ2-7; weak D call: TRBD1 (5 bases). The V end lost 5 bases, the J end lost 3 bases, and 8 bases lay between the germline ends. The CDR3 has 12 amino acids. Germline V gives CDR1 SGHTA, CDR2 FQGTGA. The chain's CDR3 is CASSPQDYEQYF. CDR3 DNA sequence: TGTGCCAGCAGCCCACAGGACTACGAGCAGTACTTC. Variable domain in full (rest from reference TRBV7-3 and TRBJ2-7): GAGVSQTPSNKVTEKGKYVELRCDPISGHTALYWYRQSLGQGPEFLIYFQGTGAADDSGLPNDRFFAVRPEGSVSTLKIQRTERGDSAVYLCASSPQDYEQYFGPGTRLTVT.

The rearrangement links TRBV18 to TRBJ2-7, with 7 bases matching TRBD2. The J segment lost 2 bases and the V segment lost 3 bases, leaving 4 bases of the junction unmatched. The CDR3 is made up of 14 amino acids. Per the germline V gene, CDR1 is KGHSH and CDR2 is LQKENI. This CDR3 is CASSPELAAYEQYF. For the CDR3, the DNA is TGTGCCAGCTCACCGGAGCTAGCGGCCTACGAGCAGTACTTC. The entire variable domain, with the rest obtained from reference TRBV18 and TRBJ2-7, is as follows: NAGVMQNPRHLVRRRGQEARLRCSPMKGHSHVYWYRQLPEEGLKFMVYLQKENIIDESGMPKERFSAEFPKEGPSILRIQQVVRGDSAAYFCASSPELAAYEQYFGPGTRLTVT.

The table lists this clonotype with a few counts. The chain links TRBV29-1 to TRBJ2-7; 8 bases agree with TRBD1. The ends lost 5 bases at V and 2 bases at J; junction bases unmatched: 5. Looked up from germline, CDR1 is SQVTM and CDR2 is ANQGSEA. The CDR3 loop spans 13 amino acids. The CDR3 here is CSVPRTGTYEQYF. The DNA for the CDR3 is TGCAGCGTTCCTCGGACAGGGACCTACGAGCAGTACTTC.

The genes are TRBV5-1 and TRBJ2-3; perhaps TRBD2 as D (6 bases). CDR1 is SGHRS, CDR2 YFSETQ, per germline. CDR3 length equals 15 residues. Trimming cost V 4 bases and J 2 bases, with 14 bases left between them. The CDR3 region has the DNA TGCGCCAGCAGCCCAGCGGGTGCTCTCACAGATACGCAGTATTTT. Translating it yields CASSPAGALTDTQYF.

This chain's CDR3 is CSARYRTSDEQFF. CDR3 DNA sequence: TGCAGTGCTAGATATCGGACTAGCGATGAGCAGTTCTTC. The chain is built from TRBV20-1 and TRBJ2-1; 9 bases agree with TRBD2. J gave up 8 bases and V 2 bases, and 4 bases lay outside the gene matches. Per germline, CDR1 DFQATT and CDR2 SNEGSKA (reference sequence). The CDR3 extends over 13 amino acids.

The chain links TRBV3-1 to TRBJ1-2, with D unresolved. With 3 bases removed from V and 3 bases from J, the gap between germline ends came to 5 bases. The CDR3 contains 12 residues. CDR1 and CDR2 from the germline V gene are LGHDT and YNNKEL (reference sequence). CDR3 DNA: TGTGCCAGCAGCCAGTTCCACTATGGCTACACCTTC. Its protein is CASSQFHYGYTF. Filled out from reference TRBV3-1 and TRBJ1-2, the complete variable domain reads DTAVSQTPKYLVTQMGNDKSIKCEQNLGHDTMYWYKQDSKKFLKIMFSYNNKELIINETVPNRFSPKSPDKAHLNLHINSLELGDSAVYFCASSQFHYGYTFGSGTRLTVV.

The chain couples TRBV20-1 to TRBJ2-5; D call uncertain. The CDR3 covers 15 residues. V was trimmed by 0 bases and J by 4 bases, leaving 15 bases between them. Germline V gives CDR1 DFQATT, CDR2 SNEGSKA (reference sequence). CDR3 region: CSARDQGRRRETQYF. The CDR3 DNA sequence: TGCAGTGCTAGAGACCAAGGACGGAGAAGAGAGACCCAGTACTTC.

The CDR3 DNA reads TGCAGTGCTAAAGACGCAAGAGTCCGAGATACGCAGTATTTT. This sequence encodes CSAKDARVRDTQYF. V is TRBV20-1 and J is TRBJ2-3; the D is unclear. The germline V and J ends were trimmed by 4 bases and 5 bases, with 16 bases remaining between them. Germline CDR1 reads DFQATT; CDR2 reads SNEGSKA (reference sequence). This CDR3 spans 14 amino acids.